The rows below give T cell receptor beta chains drawn from one sample of a study of blood T cell repertoires in COVID-19. TCRdb's copy holds only in-frame clones and misses some; the assay was immunoSEQ multiplex PCR. Of roughly 100,000 clones listed, 80% to 95% were seen once; the top ten hold about 4%. The sequencing input was peripheral blood. These receptors came from a young man with acute or convalescent COVID-19. The CDR3 runs from the conserved cysteine through the conserved F or W. Fields, in order: J gene, clone size, D gene, V gene, CDR3 protein, CDR3 DNA. D genes are given only for firm matches. Only some rows state a clone size, as once, few, many or a class for expanded clones.

>TRBJ2-7|NA|NA|TRBV18
CASSPQGPPYEQYF
TGTGCCAGCTCGCCGCAGGGGCCACCCTACGAGCAGTACTTC
>TRBJ2-5|once|TRBD2|TRBV28
CASQIAGGTFKTQYF
TGTGCCAGTCAGATAGCGGGGGGCACTTTCAAGACCCAGTACTTC
>TRBJ2-1|NA|NA|TRBV5-1
CASSRGDLANEQFF
TGCGCCAGCAGCCGAGGCGACCTAGCCAATGAGCAGTTCTTC
>TRBJ1-2|NA|TRBD1|TRBV18
CASSPPGQGFYGYTF
TGTGCCAGCTCACCTCCGGGACAGGGGTTCTATGGCTACACCTTC
>TRBJ2-3|NA|TRBD2|TRBV5-1
CASSFPLAGGPADTQYF
TGCGCCAGCAGCTTCCCACTAGCGGGGGGGCCGGCAGATACGCAGTATTTT
>TRBJ1-1|NA|TRBD1|TRBV3-1/TRBV3-2
CASSLTGGDTEAFF
TGTGCCAGCAGCCTGACAGGGGGGGACACTGAAGCTTTCTTT
>TRBJ2-7|NA|NA|TRBV27
CASSPGSEQYF
TGTGCCAGCAGTCCCGGGAGTGAGCAGTACTTC
>TRBJ1-1|NA|NA|TRBV18
CASSPRSEGWNTEAFF
TGTGCCAGCTCACCAAGATCGGAGGGTTGGAACACTGAAGCTTTCTTT
>TRBJ1-6|NA|NA|TRBV5-1
CASTRGLPGQSNSPLHF
TGCGCCAGCACACGCGGACTTCCGGGACAATCCAATTCACCCCTCCACTTT
>TRBJ2-5|NA|NA|TRBV18
CASSPLGETQYF
TGTGCCAGCTCACCCCTCGGAGAGACCCAGTACTTC
>TRBJ1-2|NA|NA|TRBV11-2
CASSLDSAGSYGYTF
TGTGCCAGCAGCTTAGATTCAGCAGGGTCCTATGGCTACACCTTC
>TRBJ2-7|NA|TRBD1|TRBV18
CASSPSGQSYEQYF
TGTGCCAGCTCACCATCGGGACAGTCCTACGAGCAGTACTTC
>TRBJ1-2|NA|TRBD1|TRBV6-5
CASSLGQGQGGYTF
TGTGCCAGCAGCCTGGGACAGGGGCAAGGTGGCTACACCTTC
>TRBJ2-5|NA|TRBD1|TRBV6-2/TRBV6-3
CASSPRTGPSQETQYF
TGTGCCAGCAGTCCAAGGACAGGTCCCTCCCAAGAGACCCAGTACTTC
>TRBJ1-1|NA|NA|TRBV21-1
CASSKGGGNTEAFF
TGTGCCAGCAGCAAAGGGGGCGGTAACACTGAAGCTTTCTTT
>TRBJ1-6|NA|NA|TRBV19
CASSFGGGLHMINSPLHF
TGTGCCAGTAGTTTTGGGGGAGGGCTACACATGATTAATTCACCCCTCCACTTT
>TRBJ2-6|NA|NA|TRBV7-9
CASPKKSVTILSGANVLTF
TGTGCCAGCCCCAAAAAGAGCGTTACTATCCTCTCTGGGGCCAACGTCCTGACTTTC
>TRBJ1-5|NA|NA|TRBV27
CASSPREGVLWQPQHF
TGTGCCAGCAGTCCCAGGGAGGGGGTCTTATGGCAGCCCCAGCATTTT
>TRBJ1-2|NA|NA|TRBV6-2/TRBV6-3
CASSPPQIYGYTF
TGTGCCAGCAGCCCGCCTCAGATCTATGGCTACACCTTC
>TRBJ1-1|once|TRBD1|TRBV18
CASSPTPNFRDRGPGTEAFF
TGTGCCAGCTCACCAACCCCTAATTTCCGGGACAGGGGGCCCGGCACTGAAGCTTTCTTT
>TRBJ1-5|NA|TRBD1|TRBV4-1
CARITGGDQPQHF
TGCGCCAGGATAACAGGGGGTGATCAGCCCCAGCATTTT
>TRBJ1-4|NA|TRBD1|TRBV27
CASRPQGEGEKLFF
TGTGCCAGCAGACCCCAGGGGGAAGGGGAAAAACTGTTTTTT
>TRBJ2-7|NA|NA|TRBV2
CASFPVQGAEQYF
TGTGCCAGCTTCCCCGTCCAGGGCGCGGAGCAGTACTTC
>TRBJ2-3|NA|TRBD2|TRBV2
CAGGLALTDTQYF
TGTGCCGGAGGACTAGCTCTCACAGATACGCAGTATTTT
>TRBJ2-7|NA|TRBD1|TRBV27
CASSPEGQGFYEQYF
TGTGCCAGCAGTCCCGAGGGACAGGGTTTCTACGAGCAGTACTTC
>TRBJ1-1|NA|NA|TRBV12-3/TRBV12-4
CASTRGGQAGIFF
TGTGCCAGCACCCGGGGGGGTCAGGCAGGAATTTTCTTT
>TRBJ2-3|NA|NA|TRBV5-1
CASSLGLAMNTQYF
TGCGCCAGCAGCTTGGGTCTCGCGATGAATACGCAGTATTTT
>TRBJ1-6|NA|NA|TRBV3-1/TRBV3-2
CASSPTGAPNSPLHF
TGTGCCAGCAGCCCGACAGGAGCTCCAAATTCACCCCTCCACTTT
>TRBJ2-7|NA|TRBD1|TRBV29-1
CSVEDRTGVLYEQYF
TGCAGCGTTGAAGATCGGACAGGGGTTCTTTACGAGCAGTACTTC
>TRBJ1-2|NA|TRBD1|TRBV4-1
CASSQEDGTEHGYTF
TGCGCCAGCAGCCAAGAAGACGGGACAGAACATGGCTACACCTTC
>TRBJ2-5|NA|TRBD1|TRBV29-1
CSAGTGGSTGSQETQYF
TGCAGCGCCGGGACAGGGGGCTCGACGGGGTCCCAAGAGACCCAGTACTTC
>TRBJ2-3|NA|TRBD1|TRBV7-2
CASSLRRTGADTQYF
TGTGCCAGCAGCTTGCGAAGGACAGGAGCAGATACGCAGTATTTT
>TRBJ1-2|NA|NA|TRBV19
CASSSSSGSGYTF
TGTGCCAGTAGTAGCTCGTCTGGGAGTGGCTACACCTTC
>TRBJ2-5|NA|TRBD1|TRBV19
CASSIPNRGETQYF
TGTGCCAGTAGTATCCCGAACAGGGGAGAGACCCAGTACTTC
>TRBJ1-6|NA|NA|TRBV14
CASSQFPTGSSYNSPLHF
TGTGCCAGCAGCCAATTCCCGACAGGTAGCTCCTATAATTCACCCCTCCACTTT
>TRBJ1-6|NA|TRBD1|TRBV30
CAWSPRQGAFGNSPLHF
TGTGCCTGGAGTCCTCGACAGGGGGCATTTGGAAATTCACCCCTCCACTTT
>TRBJ2-7|NA|NA|TRBV22-1
CPGSARKPSPYEQYF
TGTCCTGGGAGCGCACGTAAACCGAGCCCCTACGAGCAGTACTTC
>TRBJ1-2|NA|TRBD1|TRBV10-3
CAIRVGQGPDGYTF
TGTGCCATCAGGGTTGGACAGGGTCCTGACGGCTACACCTTC
>TRBJ2-1|NA|TRBD1|TRBV30
CAWSETGERWNEQFF
TGTGCCTGGAGTGAGACAGGGGAACGGTGGAATGAGCAGTTCTTC
>TRBJ1-1|NA|TRBD1|TRBV19
CASSPRTGSGAFF
TGTGCCAGTAGTCCGAGGACAGGGAGTGGAGCTTTCTTT
>TRBJ1-1|once|NA|TRBV12-5
CASEHRRARNTEAFF
TGTGCTAGCGAACACAGGAGGGCGAGGAACACTGAAGCTTTCTTT
>TRBJ2-1|NA|NA|TRBV12-3/TRBV12-4
CASTRGSYNEQFF
TGTGCCAGCACCCGAGGAAGCTACAATGAGCAGTTCTTC
>TRBJ2-7|NA|NA|TRBV5-1
CASSLSGRDYEQYF
TGCGCCAGCAGCTTGTCAGGGCGAGACTACGAGCAGTACTTC
>TRBJ1-6|NA|TRBD1|TRBV7-9
CASSPSTPGQGLSPLHF
TGTGCCAGCAGCCCTTCTACTCCGGGACAGGGCCTTTCACCCCTCCACTTT